The entry that follows covers one TCR beta chain sequence. The sample has other DNA sequences that encode this CDR3 too. This sample was included in a study of blood T cell repertoires in COVID-19. Produced via immunoSEQ multiplex PCR; TCRdb's table is partial and in-frame only. The table lists roughly 270,000 clones, around 90% of them singletons. The material sequenced was peripheral blood. This receptor was taken from a man aged 18 to 29 with active or convalescent COVID-19.

DNA of the CDR3: TGTGCCAGCAGCGTGGCGGGGGGGCAAGAGACCCAGTACTTC. It codes for CASSVAGGQETQYF. The gene calls are TRBV9 and TRBJ2-5, with 9 bases aligning to TRBD2. CDR1 and CDR2 from the germline V gene are SGDLS and YYNGEE. The V gene end was trimmed by 2 bases and the J gene end by 2 bases; junction bases not matched to a gene: 1. The CDR3 extends over 14 amino acids.